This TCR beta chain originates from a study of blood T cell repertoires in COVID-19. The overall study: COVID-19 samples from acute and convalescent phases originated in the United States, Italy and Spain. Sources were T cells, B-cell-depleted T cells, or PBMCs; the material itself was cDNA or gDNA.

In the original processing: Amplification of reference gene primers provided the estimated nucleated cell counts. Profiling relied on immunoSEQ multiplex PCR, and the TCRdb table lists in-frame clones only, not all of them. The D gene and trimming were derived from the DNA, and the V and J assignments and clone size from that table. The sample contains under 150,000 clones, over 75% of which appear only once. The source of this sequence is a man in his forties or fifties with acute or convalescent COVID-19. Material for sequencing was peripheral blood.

In DNA, the CDR3 is TGTGCCAGCAGCTTAGCGGCGGGGGCTATGAACACTGAAGCTTTCTTT. Encoded protein: CASSLAAGAMNTEAFF. The rearrangement joins TRBV7-8 to TRBJ1-1; perhaps TRBD1 as D (6 bases). The V gene lost 0 bases and the J gene lost 0 bases, with 11 bases spanning the gap. The CDR3 has 16 amino acids. Germline V CDR1 and CDR2: SGHVS, FQNEAQ.